A single sample gave rise to the 20 T cell receptor beta chains below, sequenced in a study of Ad26.COV2.S vaccination and SARS-CoV-2 variants. The treatment is: some 20 received Ad26.COV2.S at low or high dose, single or two shots; a few received placebo; per-sample allocation not given. Sampling happened 63 days after the first vaccine or placebo injection. The method was immunoSEQ multiplex PCR; TCRdb's version includes in-frame clones alone and lacks a portion of them. The sample lists approximately 400,000 clones; about four fifths were seen once. Source: peripheral blood, taken in a trial of Ad26.COV2.S vaccine versus placebo. Receptors were obtained from a person aged 18-65 years who received the Ad26.COV2.S COVID-19 vaccine or a placebo.

A word on this clone: This sample includes further DNA sequences coding for the same CDR3. The chain is built from TRBV19 and TRBJ2-5; a possible D gene is TRBD2 (6 bases). The CDR3 sequence is 12 residues long. Germline loops: CDR1 LNHDA, CDR2 SQIVND (reference sequence). V lost 6 bases and J lost 2, with 7 bases in between. Here the CDR3 reads CASSRGQETQYF. The CDR3 DNA reads as TGTGCCAGTAGCCGGGGGCAAGAGACCCAGTACTTC.

V and J are TRBV5-1 and TRBJ2-5; D gene uncertain. Between the trimmed V and J ends, which lost 2 bases and 9 bases, there was a span of 14 bases. Per the germline V gene, CDR1 is SGHRS and CDR2 is YFSETQ. The CDR3 is 13 residues long. CDR3 DNA sequence: TGCGCCAGCAGCTTCTCACTTACTGGGGCCCAGTACTTC. Translating gives CASSFSLTGAQYF.

The table lists this clone with a few counts. V usage is TRBV3-1 (or the pseudogene TRBV3-2) and J usage is TRBJ2-3; 8 bases fit TRBD1. V gave up 0 bases and J gave up 5 bases; unmatched junction bases: 4. The CDR3 totals 15 residues. Per the germline V gene, CDR1 is LGHDT and CDR2 is YNNKEL (reference sequence). Here the CDR3 DNA reads TGTGCCAGCAGCCAAGAGGCAGGGGGCTTAGATACGCAGTATTTT. Its protein is CASSQEAGGLDTQYF.

V and J are TRBV7-7 and TRBJ2-5, with D unresolved. CDR3 length equals 14 residues. Germline V gene sequence: CDR1 SSHAT, CDR2 FNYEAQ (reference sequence). The V gene lost 3 bases and the J gene lost 2 bases, with 10 bases spanning the gap. The CDR3 bases are TGTGCCAGCAGCTTGTCTTTCAGTCAAGAGACCCAGTACTTC. Protein sequence: CASSLSFSQETQYF. The full variable domain, completed using reference TRBV7-7 and TRBJ2-5, is GAGVSQSPRYKVTKRGQDVTLRCDPISSHATLYWYQQALGQGPEFLTYFNYEAQPDKSGLPSDRFSAERPEGSISTLTIQRTEQRDSAMYRCASSLSFSQETQYFGPGTRLLVL.

The chain uses TRBV7-3 and TRBJ2-3; D is uncertain. Trimming removed 0 bases from V and 4 bases from J, with 8 bases in between. There are 14 residues in the CDR3. CDR1 SGHTA and CDR2 FQGTGA come from the germline V gene. The CDR3 sequence is CASSLTPRADTQYF. The CDR3 DNA reads as TGTGCCAGCAGCTTAACACCGAGAGCAGATACGCAGTATTTT.

This clone was counted between two and nine times. The chain is built from TRBV3-1 (or the pseudogene TRBV3-2) and TRBJ2-7, with a possible D match to TRBD2 (6 bases). The ends were cut back, 4 bases at V and 3 bases at J, with 13 bases in the middle. Germline-derived CDR1 and CDR2 are LGHDT and YNNKEL (reference sequence). This CDR3 has 14 residues. In nucleotides, the CDR3 is TGTGCCAGCAGCCTACCAGGGACTTACTACGAGCAGTACTTC. Residues: CASSLPGTYYEQYF.

The rearrangement joins TRBV11-1 to TRBJ2-3; D perhaps matches TRBD2 (6 bases). V lost 5 bases to trimming and J lost 6 bases, with 21 bases between them. Germline V lookup: CDR1 SGHAT, CDR2 FQDESV (reference sequence). The CDR3 has 16 amino acids. The CDR3 loop is CASSPRGFYLPDTQYF. CDR3 bases: TGTGCCAGCAGCCCACGGGGGTTCTATCTGCCGGATACGCAGTATTTT.

The chain combines TRBV2 with TRBJ2-5; D is perhaps TRBD1 (5 bases). The CDR3 runs to 13 residues. Germline V gene lookup returns CDR1 SNHLY and CDR2 FYNNEI. The V and J ends lost 7 bases and 1 base respectively, with 10 bases between them. The CDR3 DNA reads as TGTGCCAGCACTGACAGACCCCAAGAGACCCAGTACTTC. This codes for CASTDRPQETQYF.

This chain links TRBV5-4 with TRBJ1-2; TRBD1 is a possible D gene (5 bases). The CDR3 sequence is 14 residues long. The V gene lost 0 bases and the J gene lost 3 bases, with 9 bases spanning the gap. Germline V gives CDR1 SGHNT, CDR2 YYREEE (reference sequence). The CDR3 sequence is CASSLGQGDYGYTF. CDR3 nucleotide sequence: TGTGCCAGCAGCTTGGGGCAGGGTGACTATGGCTACACCTTC.

The CDR3 bases are TGTGCCAGCAGTCCCCAGGGGGCCACCACAGATACGCAGTATTTT. The encoded protein is CASSPQGATTDTQYF. V and J are TRBV6-5 and TRBJ2-3; TRBD1 matches 8 bases. Germline CDR1 MNHEY, CDR2 SVGAGI. The CDR3 length is 15 residues. V trimming: 5 bases; J trimming: 2 bases; junction bases outside the gene matches: 6.

The chain has TRBV14 and TRBJ1-1; D possibly corresponds to TRBD1 (6 bases). The CDR3 loop spans 15 amino acids. Trimming stripped 2 bases from V and 0 bases from J, with 10 bases between. Per the germline V gene, CDR1 is SGHDN and CDR2 is FVKESK. The CDR3 is CASSQHQGMNTEAFF. The CDR3 DNA is TGTGCCAGCAGCCAACATCAGGGGATGAACACTGAAGCTTTCTTT. The variable domain in full, completed from reference TRBV14 and TRBJ1-1, reads EAGVTQFPSHSVIEKGQTVTLRCDPISGHDNLYWYRRVMGKEIKFLLHFVKESKQDESGMPNNRFLAERTGGTYSTLKVQPAELEDSGVYFCASSQHQGMNTEAFFGQGTRLTVV.

In this sample, this clone turned up a few times. The gene calls are TRBV2 and TRBJ1-1, with 9 bases lining up with TRBD1. Losses at the gene ends were 7 bases for V and 1 base for J; bases not matched to a gene: 7. Germline V gives CDR1 SNHLY, CDR2 FYNNEI. CDR3 length: 15 amino acids. The CDR3 region has the DNA TGTGCCAGCAATGGGGACAGGGCTTGGAACACTGAAGCTTTCTTT. This encodes CASNGDRAWNTEAFF.

This rearrangement joins TRBV5-4 to TRBJ2-7, with 8 bases fitting TRBD2. The CDR3 has 16 residues. Germline V lookup: CDR1 SGHNT, CDR2 YYREEE (reference sequence). V shed 0 bases, J shed 3 bases, and the junction held 8 bases outside the gene matches. DNA for the CDR3: TGTGCCAGCAGCTTGGCCGGAGCGGGGGCCATCTACGAGCAGTACTTC. This encodes CASSLAGAGAIYEQYF.

This clone occurred once. The chain recombines TRBV19 with TRBJ1-3; D gene unclear. CDR3 length: 14 amino acids. Trimming removed 2 bases at V and 2 bases at J, with 7 bases between. Germline CDR1 reads LNHDA; CDR2 reads SQIVND (reference sequence). The CDR3 sequence is CASSIRGTGNTIYF. For the CDR3, the DNA is TGTGCCAGTAGTATAAGAGGGACTGGAAACACCATATATTTT.

This chain uses TRBV7-7 with TRBJ2-1, with TRBD2 matching over 11 bases. CDR1 is SSHAT and CDR2 is FNYEAQ in the germline V gene (reference sequence). After removal of 5 bases from V and 2 bases from J, the junction contained 2 bases not matched to a gene. The CDR3 runs 15 residues. CDR3 loop: CASSPGLAAYNEQFF. In DNA form, the CDR3 reads TGTGCCAGCAGCCCGGGACTAGCGGCCTACAATGAGCAGTTCTTC.

V usage is TRBV11-2 and J usage is TRBJ1-2; 9 bases line up with TRBD1. The CDR3 spans 15 residues. The germline CDR1 and CDR2 sequences are SGHAT and FQNNGV. V lost 5 bases to trimming and J lost 4 bases; unmatched junction nucleotides: 8. The chain's CDR3 is CASSPEGTGSYGYTF. The CDR3 coding sequence is TGTGCCAGCAGCCCCGAGGGGACAGGGAGCTATGGCTACACCTTC.

The chain recombines TRBV11-2 with TRBJ2-7; D ambiguous. V lost 3 bases and J lost 0, with 12 bases in between. Germline CDR1 and CDR2: SGHAT and FQNNGV. This CDR3 has 15 amino acids. In DNA form, the CDR3 reads TGTGCCAGCAGCTTGCGTCACTCAAGCTCCTACGAGCAGTACTTC. Protein sequence: CASSLRHSSSYEQYF.

With regard to this clone: Other DNA sequences in this sample translate to the same CDR3. The chain joins TRBV7-2 to TRBJ2-7, with 15 bases aligning to TRBD2. Germline V CDR1 and CDR2: SGHTA, FQGNSA. The CDR3 extends over 16 amino acids. Unmatched junction bases numbered 4, after V lost 5 bases and J lost 2 bases. CDR3 nucleotides: TGTGCCAGCAGCCCGGGACTAGCGGGGGGAACCTACGAGCAGTACTTC. Protein product: CASSPGLAGGTYEQYF.

The chain has TRBV3-1 (or the pseudogene TRBV3-2) and TRBJ2-7, with 7 bases identical to TRBD1. V shed 4 bases and J 5 bases; nucleotides not matched to a gene: 8. CDR3 length: 14 amino acids. The germline CDR1 and CDR2 sequences are LGHDT and YNNKEL (reference sequence). Here the CDR3 reads CASSPWTGGNEQYF. The CDR3 DNA is TGTGCCAGCAGCCCATGGACAGGTGGCAACGAGCAGTACTTC.

The chain employs TRBV2 and TRBJ1-2, with no clear D. This CDR3 is built from 14 residues. Trimming took off 2 bases at V and 7 bases at J, with 14 bases between the two ends. CDR1 SNHLY and CDR2 FYNNEI come from the germline V gene. CDR3 sequence reads: CASSEWGGEVGYTF. CDR3 sequence (DNA): TGTGCCAGCAGTGAATGGGGAGGAGAGGTTGGCTACACCTTC.